This TCR beta chain was documented in a study of T cell responses to AZD1222 COVID-19 vaccine. Study results and limitations: White British people made up most donors, females outnumbered males, and clonal diversity was possibly underestimated.

The sample holds one count of this clone. Its cognate antigen is unknown. Other DNA sequences from this sample encode an identical CDR3 as well. Data came from immunoSEQ multiplex PCR; TCRdb stores just in-frame clones and leaves some out. The sample includes 120,000 to 150,000 clones, roughly nine tenths of them seen just once. Pooling was applied to second doses at about 4 or about 12 weeks. The CDR3 runs 14 residues. The ends were cut back, 0 bases at V and 0 bases at J, with 5 bases in the middle. Per germline, CDR1 LNHNV and CDR2 YYDKDF (reference sequence). The V gene is TRBV15, the J gene TRBJ1-1; D remains unclear. Sequencing was performed on peripheral blood, taken 28 days after the second AZD1222 dose. The clonotype originates from an adult who received the AZD1222 COVID-19 vaccine. This chain's CDR3 is CATSRDPVNTEAFF. The CDR3 coding sequence is TGTGCCACCAGCAGAGATCCGGTGAACACTGAAGCTTTCTTT.